Presented here are 21 T cell receptor beta chains from one specimen sequenced in a study of Ad26.COV2.S vaccination and SARS-CoV-2 variants. Treatment denoted: around 19 received Ad26.COV2.S at low or high dose, single or two shots; about 5 received placebo; per-sample allocation not given. Sample collection was performed on day 63 after the first vaccine or placebo injection. Some clones are missing from TCRdb's copy, which holds only in-frame ones; the method was immunoSEQ multiplex PCR. The sample has about 480,000 clones; roughly 85% are singletons. The sample in question was peripheral blood, obtained in a trial of Ad26.COV2.S vaccine versus placebo. These receptors were collected from a person between 18 and 60 years old who received the Ad26.COV2.S COVID-19 vaccine or a placebo.

This clone was picked up many times. The chain joins TRBV9 to TRBJ2-7, with D hard to call. There are 15 residues in the CDR3. The V gene lost 0 bases and the J gene lost 3 bases, with 13 bases spanning the gap. The germline V gene has CDR1 SGDLS and CDR2 YYNGEE. The CDR3 bases are TGTGCCAGCAGCGTAGGGATCCAAGGGCTCTACGAGCAGTACTTC. Amino acids: CASSVGIQGLYEQYF.

Only a few counts were recorded for this clone. The chain recombines TRBV7-5 with TRBJ2-1. TRBV7-5 is a documented pseudogene. This CDR3 has 11 residues. This CDR3 is CARTLSIAQFF. CDR3 sequence (DNA): TGTGCCAGAACCCTCTCCATCGCGCAGTTCTTC.

The chain couples TRBV5-1 to TRBJ1-5; D ambiguous. Trimming stripped 4 bases from V and 0 bases from J, with 8 bases between. Germline CDR1 SGHRS, CDR2 YFSETQ. This CDR3 has 14 residues. The CDR3 DNA reads TGCGCCAGCAGCCCCGGAACTAGCAATCAGCCCCAGCATTTT. Its protein is CASSPGTSNQPQHF.

This rearrangement joins TRBV24-1 to TRBJ1-2, with D unresolved. In germline, CDR1 is KGHDR, CDR2 SFDVKD. This CDR3 has 14 amino acids. The ends were cut back, 9 bases at V and 3 bases at J, with 16 bases in the middle. CDR3 protein: CATSGDGFDYGYTF. The DNA for the CDR3 is TGTGCCACCTCCGGCGACGGGTTTGACTATGGCTACACCTTC.

The chain combines TRBV5-6 with TRBJ1-4; 9 bases match TRBD1. CDR3 size: 16 residues. Germline loops: CDR1 SGHDT, CDR2 YYEEEE. Germline trimming cut 4 bases from V and 4 bases from J; bases unmatched to any gene: 8. CDR3 amino acids: CASSQRPGQGNEKLFF. In DNA form, the CDR3 reads TGTGCCAGCAGCCAACGCCCGGGACAGGGTAATGAAAAACTGTTTTTT.

The chain combines TRBV7-8 with TRBJ2-7; D gene ambiguous. The CDR3 loop spans 13 amino acids. Germline V CDR1 and CDR2: SGHVS, FQNEAQ. Trimming removed 4 bases at V and 6 bases at J, with 13 bases between. CDR3 DNA: TGTGCCAGCAGCTACCAGCCGGTGCGCGAGCAGTACTTC. Protein product: CASSYQPVREQYF.

V is TRBV2 and J is TRBJ1-2, with 8 nucleotides matching TRBD1. V shed 4 bases and J 3 bases; nucleotides not matched to a gene: 4. Germline loops: CDR1 SNHLY, CDR2 FYNNEI. CDR3 size: 14 residues. The CDR3 reads CASSGTGPYYGYTF. CDR3 bases: TGTGCCAGCAGTGGGACAGGGCCATACTATGGCTACACCTTC. The full variable domain, completed using reference TRBV2 and TRBJ1-2, is EPEVTQTPSHQVTQMGQEVILRCVPISNHLYFYWYRQILGQKVEFLVSFYNNEISEKSEIFDDQFSVERPDGSNFTLKIRSTKLEDSAMYFCASSGTGPYYGYTFGSGTRLTVV.

A note on this clone: This sample also contains other DNA sequences that code for the same CDR3. The rearrangement joins TRBV30 to TRBJ2-7, with D hard to call. Germline CDR1 and CDR2: GTSNPN and SVGIG (reference sequence). This CDR3 comprises 11 residues. V gave up 3 bases and J gave up 2 bases, with 5 bases separating them. The CDR3 loop is CAWSAAYEQYF. The CDR3 DNA reads TGTGCCTGGAGCGCCGCCTACGAGCAGTACTTC.

The V gene is TRBV29-1, the J gene TRBJ1-2; D not certain. Germline V lookup: CDR1 SQVTM, CDR2 ANQGSEA. The germline V and J ends were trimmed by 6 bases and 1 base, with 12 bases remaining between them. The CDR3 is made up of 13 amino acids. CDR3 residues: CSVPTRGNYGYTF. CDR3 sequence (DNA): TGCAGCGTCCCGACCCGGGGTAACTATGGCTACACCTTC.

The rearrangement joins TRBV30 to TRBJ1-6, with D hard to call. This CDR3 is 17 amino acids long. Germline CDR1 and CDR2: GTSNPN and SVGIG (reference sequence). Trimming left V 0 bases short and J 0 bases short, with 12 bases between. CDR3 coding DNA: TGTGCCTGGAGTGTATGGACGGGCAGCTCCTATAATTCACCCCTCCACTTT. It yields the protein CAWSVWTGSSYNSPLHF. Together with reference TRBV30 and TRBJ1-6, the CDR3 gives the full variable domain: SQTIHQWPATLVQPVGSPLSLECTVEGTSNPNLYWYRQAAGRGLQLLFYSVGIGQISSEVPQNLSASRPQDRQFILSSKKLLLSDSGFYLCAWSVWTGSSYNSPLHFGNGTRLTVT.

This clone was seen just once. J is TRBJ2-7 and V is TRBV6-2 or TRBV6-3, with TRBD1 matching over 8 bases. The length of the CDR3 is 15 residues. J was trimmed by 0 bases and V by 2 bases; bases with no gene match: 3. Germline V gives CDR1 MNHEY, CDR2 SVGEGT. CDR3 DNA: TGTGCCAGCAGTTACGGACAGGGCTACTCCTACGAGCAGTACTTC. The encoded protein is CASSYGQGYSYEQYF.

The chain is built from TRBV15 and TRBJ2-3; D might be TRBD2 (6 bases). Trimming cost V 9 bases and J 1 base, with 17 bases left between them. The germline gives CDR1 LNHNV, CDR2 YYDKDF (reference sequence). CDR3 length: 15 residues. The chain's CDR3 is CATASAEGRTDTQYF. For the CDR3, the DNA is TGTGCCACTGCTAGCGCCGAAGGACGCACAGATACGCAGTATTTT.

The rearrangement links TRBV9 to TRBJ2-1; TRBD2 matches at 10 bases. CDR1 is SGDLS, CDR2 YYNGEE, per germline. The CDR3 covers 19 residues. Germline trimming cut 4 bases from V and 0 bases from J; bases unmatched to any gene: 13. As DNA, the CDR3 is TGTGCCAGCAGCCCCCGCGGGCTAGCGGGAGCCGACTCCTACAATGAGCAGTTCTTC. This gives the protein CASSPRGLAGADSYNEQFF.

The gene calls are TRBV28 and TRBJ2-7, with D perhaps matching TRBD1 (5 bases). The CDR3 has 17 residues. The germline CDR1 and CDR2 sequences are MDHEN and SYDVKM. With 3 bases removed from V and 2 bases from J, the gap between germline ends came to 20 bases. CDR3 region: CASSFTYLGRRAYEQYF. The CDR3 DNA is TGTGCCAGCAGTTTTACTTATTTGGGGCGTCGGGCCTACGAGCAGTACTTC.

This clone was detected only once. The chain links TRBV30 to TRBJ1-4; TRBD1 might be the D (5 bases). The CDR3 sequence is 13 residues long. V was shortened by 5 bases and J by 1 base, with 8 bases between the two germline ends. Germline values: CDR1 GTSNPN, CDR2 SVGIG (reference sequence). The CDR3 sequence is CAWGDGTNEKLFF. For the CDR3, the DNA is TGTGCCTGGGGGGACGGAACTAATGAAAAACTGTTTTTT.

The chain carries TRBV2 and TRBJ2-7; 8 bases line up with TRBD1. The germline V gene encodes CDR1 SNHLY and CDR2 FYNNEI. The junction had 17 bases not matched to a gene; V was cut back by 7 bases and J by 3 bases. The CDR3 contains 17 residues. DNA of the CDR3: TGTGCCAGCATCCTACCCCAGGGGGCAGGTGGGTTCTACGAGCAGTACTTC. Translated: CASILPQGAGGFYEQYF.

The V and J genes are TRBV10-1 and TRBJ2-7; 7 bases fit TRBD1. This CDR3 is 13 amino acids long. Germline values: CDR1 WNHNN, CDR2 SYGVQD (reference sequence). V was pared by 10 bases and J by 7 bases, with 13 bases of the junction left unmatched. This chain's CDR3 is CATRRQGAGEQYF. CDR3 nucleotide sequence: TGCGCCACCCGTCGACAGGGTGCAGGGGAGCAGTACTTC.

This clone was picked up a small number of times. In nucleotides, the CDR3 is TGTGCCAGCAATTATGACGGACGGAACACTGAAGCTTTCTTT. Protein: CASNYDGRNTEAFF. This chain links TRBV6-5 with TRBJ1-1; no clear D. The CDR3 runs 14 residues. With 7 bases removed from V and 1 base from J, the gap between germline ends came to 13 bases. The germline CDR1 and CDR2 sequences are MNHEY and SVGAGI.

As DNA, the CDR3 is TGTGCCAGCAGCTGGCTCCAGAGAGGCCAGGGAAGACAGACCCAGTACTTC. Translation gives CASSWLQRGQGRQTQYF. This rearrangement joins TRBV5-5 to TRBJ2-5, with a weak D call TRBD1 (5 bases). CDR3 length: 17 amino acids. Trimming left V 3 bases short and J 6 bases short, with 24 bases between. Germline V gives CDR1 SGHKS, CDR2 YYEKEE (reference sequence).

The V gene is TRBV7-2, the J gene TRBJ2-1, with 10 bases lining up with TRBD1. Germline V gene sequence: CDR1 SGHTA, CDR2 FQGNSA. This CDR3 has 17 amino acids. J lost 1 base, V lost 4 bases, and 7 bases had no gene match. The CDR3 DNA reads TGTGCCAGCAGCTGGGGGGGGACAGGGGCTTCCTACAATGAGCAGTTCTTC. Its protein is CASSWGGTGASYNEQFF.

A single count supports this clone. V gene TRBV7-9 combines with J gene TRBJ1-4; 7 bases are a match to TRBD1. V lost 5 bases to trimming and J lost 4 bases; unmatched junction nucleotides: 10. This CDR3 is built from 16 residues. Germline-derived CDR1 and CDR2 are SEHNR and FQNEAQ (reference sequence). CDR3 protein: CASSPPAGQLNEKLFF. CDR3 in DNA: TGTGCCAGCAGCCCCCCCGCGGGACAGCTTAATGAAAAACTGTTTTTT.